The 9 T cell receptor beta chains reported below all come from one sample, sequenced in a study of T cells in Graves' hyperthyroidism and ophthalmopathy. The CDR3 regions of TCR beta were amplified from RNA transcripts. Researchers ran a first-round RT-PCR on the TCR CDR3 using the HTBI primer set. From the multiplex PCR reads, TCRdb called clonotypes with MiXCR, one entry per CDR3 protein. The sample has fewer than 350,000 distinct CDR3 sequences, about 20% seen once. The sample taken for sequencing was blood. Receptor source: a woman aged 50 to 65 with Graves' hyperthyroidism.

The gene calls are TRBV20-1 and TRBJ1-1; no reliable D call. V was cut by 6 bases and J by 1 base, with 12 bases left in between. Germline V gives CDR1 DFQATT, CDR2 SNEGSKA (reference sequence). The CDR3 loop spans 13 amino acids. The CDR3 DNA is TGCAGTGCCAGTCGGGCGGGGAACACTGAAGCTTTCTTT. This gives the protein CSASRAGNTEAFF.

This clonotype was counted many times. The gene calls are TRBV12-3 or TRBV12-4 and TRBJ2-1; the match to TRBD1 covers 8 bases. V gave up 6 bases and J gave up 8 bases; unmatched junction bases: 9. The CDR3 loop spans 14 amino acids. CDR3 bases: TGTGCCAGCAGCCGACAGGGGAAGTCCGATGAGCAGTTCTTC. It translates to CASSRQGKSDEQFF.

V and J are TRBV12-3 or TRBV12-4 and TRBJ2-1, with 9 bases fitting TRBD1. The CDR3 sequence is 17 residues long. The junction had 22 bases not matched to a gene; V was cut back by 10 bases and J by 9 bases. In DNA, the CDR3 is TGTGCCACCCCCGCCTCCTCCCCCGGGACAGGGTTAGGTGAGCAGTTCTTC. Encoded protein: CATPASSPGTGLGEQFF.

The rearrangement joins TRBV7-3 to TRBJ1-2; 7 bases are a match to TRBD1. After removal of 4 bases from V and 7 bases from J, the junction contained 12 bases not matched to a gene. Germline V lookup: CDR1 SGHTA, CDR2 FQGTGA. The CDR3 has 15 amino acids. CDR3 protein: CASSSGQVGRVGYTF. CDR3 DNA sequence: TGTGCCAGCAGCTCAGGACAGGTAGGAAGGGTTGGCTACACCTTC.

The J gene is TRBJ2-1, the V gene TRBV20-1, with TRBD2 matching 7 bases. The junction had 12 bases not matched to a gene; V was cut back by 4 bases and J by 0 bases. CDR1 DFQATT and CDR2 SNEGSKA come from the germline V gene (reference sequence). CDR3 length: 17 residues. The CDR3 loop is CSAIQASGITSYNEQFF. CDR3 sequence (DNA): TGCAGTGCTATTCAGGCTAGCGGTATTACCTCCTACAATGAGCAGTTCTTC.

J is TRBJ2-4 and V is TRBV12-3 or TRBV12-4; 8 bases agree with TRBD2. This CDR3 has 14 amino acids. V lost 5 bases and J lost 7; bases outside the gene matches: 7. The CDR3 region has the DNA TGTGCCAGCAGTCACGGGGGGGCTCGGAACATTCAGTACTTC. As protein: CASSHGGARNIQYF.

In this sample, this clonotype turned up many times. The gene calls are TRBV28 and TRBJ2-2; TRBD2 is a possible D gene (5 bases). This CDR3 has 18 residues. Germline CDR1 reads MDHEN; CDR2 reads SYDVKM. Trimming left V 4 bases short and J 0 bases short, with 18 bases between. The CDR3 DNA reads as TGTGCCAGCAGTTCCATTTTTAGCGAGAAGTCGAACACCGGGGAGCTGTTTTTT. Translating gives CASSSIFSEKSNTGELFF.

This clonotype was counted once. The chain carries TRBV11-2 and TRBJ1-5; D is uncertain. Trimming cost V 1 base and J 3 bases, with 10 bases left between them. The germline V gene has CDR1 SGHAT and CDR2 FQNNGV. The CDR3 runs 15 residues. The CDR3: CASSLGLIPNQPQHF. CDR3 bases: TGTGCCAGCAGCTTAGGGCTGATCCCCAATCAGCCCCAGCATTTT.

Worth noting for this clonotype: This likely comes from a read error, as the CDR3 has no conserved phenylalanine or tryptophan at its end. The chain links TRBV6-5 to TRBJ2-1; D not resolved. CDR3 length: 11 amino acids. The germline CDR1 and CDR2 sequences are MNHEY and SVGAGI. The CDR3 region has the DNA TGTGCCAACAGTTCCCACAATGAGCAGTTCATC. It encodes CANSSHNEQFI.